These T cell receptor beta chains were read from a single sample in a study of blood T cell repertoires in COVID-19. Clones were sequenced by immunoSEQ multiplex PCR, and TCRdb holds only the in-frame ones, with some missing. The repertoire includes around 330,000 clones, approximately 86% of them detected once, and around 9% sits in the top ten. The sequenced sample was PBMCs or T cells enriched from blood (not recorded which). Receptors were obtained from a woman aged 18-29 years who had recovered from COVID-19. CDR3s include the opening cysteine and the closing phenylalanine or tryptophan. D genes are given only for firm matches. Clone size is given for some rows only: seen once, a few or many times, or a class if the clone is expanded.

size	D	J	V	DNA	CDR3
NA	NA	TRBJ1-1	TRBV28	TGTGCCAGCAGTTTTAGGGGCACTGAAGCTTTCTTT	CASSFRGTEAFF
NA	TRBD1	TRBJ2-5	TRBV9	TGTGCCAGCAGCGTAATAGGGGACAGGGTTGAGACCCAGTACTTC	CASSVIGDRVETQYF
NA	NA	TRBJ1-1	TRBV4-1	TGCGCCAGCAGCCAAGTTCGTGGGGTCGGAGGAAACACTGAAGCTTTCTTT	CASSQVRGVGGNTEAFF
NA	NA	TRBJ1-2	TRBV28	TGTGCCAGCAGTTTGCCGCCCGGGACAATCTATGGCTACACCTTC	CASSLPPGTIYGYTF
NA	NA	TRBJ1-1	TRBV7-3	TGTGCCAGCAGCCCGCGCGGGGGGCCCGCTGAAGCTTTCTTT	CASSPRGGPAEAFF
NA	NA	TRBJ1-5	TRBV6-5	TGTGCCAGCAGCTCGGGAATAGCTCAGCCCCAGCATTTT	CASSSGIAQPQHF
once	NA	TRBJ1-4	TRBV12-1	TGTGCCAGCAGCTCCTGGACAGGGGAAATGAATGAAAAACTGTTTTTT	CASSSWTGEMNEKLFF
NA	NA	TRBJ1-2	TRBV7-2	TGTGCCAGCAGCACTTTTAATAACTATGGCTACACCTTC	CASSTFNNYGYTF
NA	TRBD1	TRBJ2-1	TRBV9	TGTGCCAGCAGCCCCCGGACAGGGGGCAATGAGCAGTTCTTC	CASSPRTGGNEQFF
NA	TRBD1	TRBJ2-6	TRBV5-1	TGCGCCAGCACCCCCTCCGGGACAGGGAGCTCTGGGGCCAACGTCCTGACTTTC	CASTPSGTGSSGANVLTF
NA	TRBD1	TRBJ1-4	TRBV5-6	TGTGCCAGCGGGACTACAGGGGGCCTTCGGGAAAAACTGTTTTTT	CASGTTGGLREKLFF
NA	TRBD1	TRBJ1-6	TRBV7-6	TGTGCCAGCAGCTTAAGGACAGGGACGGCCTATAATTCACCCCTCCACTTT	CASSLRTGTAYNSPLHF
NA	TRBD1	TRBJ1-1	TRBV5-1	TGCGCCAGCAGCGGGGGACAGGGGGCAAAGGATGAAGCTTTCTTT	CASSGGQGAKDEAFF
NA	NA	TRBJ2-5	TRBV10-3	TGTGCCATCAGTGAGTCGGCTAGCAGGCAAGAGACCCAGTACTTC	CAISESASRQETQYF
NA	NA	TRBJ2-6	TRBV30	TGTGCCTGGACAGGGGATACTCCCTCTGGGGCCAACGTCCTGACTTTC	CAWTGDTPSGANVLTF
few	NA	TRBJ2-1	TRBV6-2/TRBV6-3	TGTGCCAGCAGTTTCCCCTACTCAACTTACAATGAGCAGTTCTTC	CASSFPYSTYNEQFF
few	TRBD1	TRBJ1-5	TRBV5-1	TGCGCCAGCAGCCCGGGACAGGGGGATCAGCCCCAGCATTTT	CASSPGQGDQPQHF
NA	TRBD1	TRBJ2-7	TRBV28	TGTGCCAGCACTCCCTCCGGGACAGGGAGAAACGAGCAGTACTTC	CASTPSGTGRNEQYF
NA	TRBD2	TRBJ2-7	TRBV4-3	TGCGCCAGCAGCCACGGACTAGCGGGTCCCTACGAGCAGTACTTC	CASSHGLAGPYEQYF
NA	NA	TRBJ1-2	TRBV27	TGTGCCACCTGGGGCTTTGGCTACACCTTC	CATWGFGYTF
NA	TRBD1	TRBJ2-3	TRBV18	TGTGCCAGCTCACCGAGACAGGGGACCACAGATACGCAGTATTTT	CASSPRQGTTDTQYF
NA	TRBD2	TRBJ2-3	TRBV5-3	TGTGCCAGAAGCTCAACGACTAGCGGGAGGGTCCCGCAGAATTTT	CARSSTTSGRVPQNF
NA	NA	TRBJ2-1	TRBV11-2	TGTGCCAGCAGCTTAGTTGAGACTCCCTACAATGAGCAGTTCTTC	CASSLVETPYNEQFF
NA	TRBD1	TRBJ1-2	TRBV6-1	TGTGCCAGCATTCAGACAGGGCAATCGAATGGCTACACCTTC	CASIQTGQSNGYTF
NA	NA	TRBJ2-5	TRBV4-2	TGTGCCAGCAGCCAAACAAGGGGCTTCGGACAGATTCTGGAGACCCAGTACTTC	CASSQTRGFGQILETQYF
NA	NA	TRBJ1-3	TRBV20-1	TGCAGTGCTAGTAAGGGGCGTCTGGGTTTGGGAAACACCATATATTTT	CSASKGRLGLGNTIYF
NA	NA	TRBJ2-7	TRBV5-6	TGTGCCAGCAGCTTGGGACAATACGAGCAGTACTTC	CASSLGQYEQYF
NA	TRBD1	TRBJ1-1	TRBV6-1	TGTGCCAGCAGGGAAGATGTACAGGGGGTGTTGAACACTGAAGCTTTCTTT	CASREDVQGVLNTEAFF
NA	NA	TRBJ1-4	TRBV20-1	TGCAGTGCTAGTAGGGCGGTCGCCTGGGGCGAAAAACTGTTTTTT	CSASRAVAWGEKLFF
NA	TRBD1	TRBJ2-7	TRBV6-4	TGTGCCAGCAGTGACCTGGGGACAGTCCACGAGCAGTACTTC	CASSDLGTVHEQYF
NA	NA	TRBJ1-2	TRBV7-9	TGTGCCAGCAGTCAGCCCCCTCGGGCAGGTGGAGGATATGGCTACACCTTC	CASSQPPRAGGGYGYTF